This TCR beta chain was sequenced during a study of a mutant IDH1 vaccine in newly diagnosed glioma. This CDR3 is 14 amino acids long. Germline V gene data show CDR1 as KGHSH and CDR2 as LQKENI. Trimming removed 2 bases at V and 0 bases at J, with 7 bases between. Data came from immunoSEQ multiplex PCR; TCRdb stores just in-frame clones and leaves some out. The data hold over 35,000 clones, with just over 90% observed a single time. Comment on this clone: The target antigen is unknown.

Noted time point: week 5, during vaccination. Vaccination comprised doses that each held 300 ug of mutant IDH1 20-mer peptide, plus topical imiquimod. The material sequenced was PBMCs, taken from a glioma patient whose treatment included an IDH1 peptide vaccine. The sequence was collected from a man in his fifties with glioma. This sequence joins TRBV18 and TRBJ1-1, with a tentative D call TRBD1 (5 bases). The CDR3 nucleotides are TGTGCCAGCTCACCAGGGGGAGTGAACACTGAAGCTTTCTTT. This sequence encodes CASSPGGVNTEAFF. The full variable domain, with the rest looked up from reference TRBV18 and TRBJ1-1, is NAGVMQNPRHLVRRRGQEARLRCSPMKGHSHVYWYRQLPEEGLKFMVYLQKENIIDESGMPKERFSAEFPKEGPSILRIQQVVRGDSAAYFCASSPGGVNTEAFFGQGTRLTVV.